The rows below give T cell receptor beta chains drawn from one sample of a study of cytomegalovirus exposure and HLA in healthy donors. TCRdb keeps only in-frame clones here, not all; method: immunoSEQ multiplex PCR. The data contain 100,000 to 150,000 clones, 77% of them singletons. The source material was PBMCs. All receptors come from a male donor in good health and CMV-seropositive. The conserved cysteine and the conserved F or W are not part of the CDR3 here. Fields, in order: clone size, D gene, V gene, J gene, CDR3 protein. The D gene is left open where the match is weak. Clone size is shown for a subset of rows, as once, few, many or a class of expanded clone.

>NA|TRBD2|TRBV6-5|TRBJ2-3
ASTPGLATDTQY
>once|TRBD1|TRBV7-9|TRBJ2-2
ASSLGQGAPGELF
>NA|TRBD2|TRBV28|TRBJ2-7
ASSSSGTSSYEQY
>once|NA|TRBV7-6|TRBJ1-1
ASSLDTGGSTEAF
>NA|NA|TRBV6-4|TRBJ2-3
ASSGLGTDTQY
>NA|NA|TRBV2|TRBJ2-2
ASSDSGYTGELF
>NA|TRBD1|TRBV25-1|TRBJ1-1
ASSETSTGVAGAF
>few|NA|TRBV5-1|TRBJ2-7
ASSLGPGIGEQY
>NA|NA|TRBV27|TRBJ2-6
ASSLFPPGNSGANGLT
>once|TRBD1|TRBV19|TRBJ1-2
ASSIRDRGGYT
>NA|NA|TRBV5-6|TRBJ1-1
ASSSRTQGNTEAF
>few|NA|TRBV28|TRBJ2-3
ASSTSSAPQY